The 32 T cell receptor beta chains given below trace back to one sample, sequenced in a study of identical twins. MiXCR, applied by TCRdb to the 5' RACE reads, yields one record per CDR3 protein. The sample has some 690,000 distinct CDR3 sequences, roughly 20% seen once. These data were also reused for a study on T cells expressing NK-cell markers.

The sequenced sample was PBMCs. The receptors were gathered from a woman between 18 and 30 years old in good health.

The rearrangement links TRBV18 to TRBJ2-6, with 8 bases that match TRBD1. Unmatched junction bases numbered 5, after V lost 4 bases and J lost 0 bases. Germline V lookup: CDR1 KGHSH, CDR2 LQKENI. The CDR3 totals 17 residues. The CDR3: CASSRTGPSSGANVLTF. The CDR3, as DNA: TGTGCCAGCTCACGGACAGGGCCCAGCTCTGGGGCCAACGTCCTGACTTTC.

This chain connects TRBV12-5 to TRBJ2-3, with D perhaps TRBD2 (6 bases). CDR1 is LGHNT, CDR2 FRNRAP, per germline. Trimming removed 6 bases at V and 2 bases at J, with 21 bases between. The CDR3 has 17 amino acids. The DNA for the CDR3 is TGTGCTAGTGGCCCCATACCGGGGGTTCTCTACACAGATACGCAGTATTTT. Its protein is CASGPIPGVLYTDTQYF.

This clonotype was seen a few times. The chain employs TRBV10-3 and TRBJ2-3, with D uncertain. V shed 7 bases and J shed 1 base, with 12 bases lying between them. The germline V gene encodes CDR1 ENHRY and CDR2 SYGVKD. The CDR3 extends over 14 amino acids. The CDR3 loop reads CAITDTPRTDTQYF. The CDR3 DNA reads TGTGCCATCACCGACACTCCCCGCACAGATACGCAGTATTTT.

This clonotype was found a few times. The chain joins TRBV20-1 to TRBJ2-3, with TRBD1 matching over 9 bases. V shed 7 bases and J 4 bases; nucleotides not matched to a gene: 9. CDR3 length: 14 amino acids. CDR1 and CDR2 (germline): DFQATT, SNEGSKA (reference sequence). CDR3 region: CSVTRDRAPDTQYF. CDR3 DNA sequence: TGCAGTGTTACCCGGGACAGGGCGCCAGATACGCAGTATTTT.

The CDR3 loop is CASNEPPGQAIGYGYTF. CDR3 coding DNA: TGTGCCAGCAACGAGCCCCCGGGACAGGCCATAGGCTATGGCTACACCTTC. This chain uses TRBV2 with TRBJ1-2, with 8 bases aligning to TRBD1. V trimming: 7 bases; J trimming: 4 bases; junction bases outside the gene matches: 17. The CDR3 loop spans 17 amino acids. Germline V gene sequence: CDR1 SNHLY, CDR2 FYNNEI.

The table lists this clonotype with many counts. The chain carries TRBV10-3 and TRBJ2-1; 8 nucleotides agree with TRBD1. CDR1 is ENHRY and CDR2 is SYGVKD in the germline V gene. Losses at the gene ends were 5 bases for V and 4 bases for J; bases not matched to a gene: 7. The CDR3 runs 15 residues. CDR3 bases: TGTGCCATCAGTCCAGGACAGGGTAGATACAATGAGCAGTTCTTC. Translating gives CAISPGQGRYNEQFF.

The table lists this clonotype with a few counts. The chain recombines TRBV6-4 with TRBJ1-1, with D uncertain. Germline loops: CDR1 MRHNA, CDR2 SNTAGT. This CDR3 comprises 14 residues. V gave up 8 bases and J gave up 3 bases, with 16 bases separating them. The CDR3 region is CASRKRAWDTEAFF. The CDR3 nucleotides read TGTGCCAGCCGCAAGAGAGCGTGGGACACTGAAGCTTTCTTT.

This sequence joins TRBV10-2 and TRBJ2-7; D gene uncertain. V was clipped by 2 bases and J by 3 bases, with 11 bases between them. CDR1 WSHSY and CDR2 SAAADI come from the germline V gene. This CDR3 comprises 14 residues. The CDR3 sequence is CASSEMGPGYEQYF. The CDR3 DNA sequence: TGCGCCAGCAGTGAGATGGGCCCGGGCTACGAGCAGTACTTC.

This clonotype was observed many times. This rearrangement joins TRBV20-1 to TRBJ2-1, with 10 bases identical to TRBD2. CDR1 is DFQATT and CDR2 is SNEGSKA in the germline V gene (reference sequence). J was trimmed by 4 bases and V by 5 bases; bases with no gene match: 8. CDR3 length: 15 amino acids. In nucleotides, the CDR3 is TGCAGTGCTGGTCCCGGGACTAGCGATTACAATGAGCAGTTCTTC. This sequence encodes CSAGPGTSDYNEQFF.

The J gene is TRBJ2-1, the V gene TRBV4-3, with D possibly matching TRBD2 (5 bases). The germline V gene encodes CDR1 LGHNA and CDR2 YSLEER. This CDR3 is 12 amino acids long. V lost 5 bases and J 9 bases, leaving 11 bases between the germline ends. In DNA form, the CDR3 reads TGCGCCAGCAGCTCGAGACTATCTGAGCAGTTCTTC. Protein: CASSSRLSEQFF.

The chain uses TRBV20-1 and TRBJ1-4; 8 nucleotides line up with TRBD1. The germline V gene encodes CDR1 DFQATT and CDR2 SNEGSKA (reference sequence). This CDR3 has 14 residues. Unmatched junction bases numbered 9, after V lost 5 bases and J lost 7 bases. This CDR3 is CSAQEGTGGEKLFF. CDR3 bases: TGCAGTGCTCAGGAGGGGACAGGAGGTGAAAAACTGTTTTTT.

The table lists this clonotype with a few counts. V gene TRBV29-1 combines with J gene TRBJ2-5; TRBD1 matches at 7 bases. Germline assignment: CDR1 SQVTM and CDR2 ANQGSEA. V was pared by 4 bases and J by 1 base, with 6 bases of the junction left unmatched. This CDR3 spans 14 amino acids. The CDR3 sequence is CSVVGRGFQETQYF. The DNA of the CDR3 is TGCAGCGTTGTCGGCAGGGGGTTCCAAGAGACCCAGTACTTC.

The CDR3 loop reads CASSYFGGTLLSGNTIYF. CDR3 DNA: TGTGCCAGCAGTTACTTCGGAGGAACCCTACTCTCTGGAAACACCATATATTTT. The V call is TRBV6-2 or TRBV6-3, the J call TRBJ1-3; no definite D call. CDR3 size: 18 residues. Germline V lookup: CDR1 MNHEY, CDR2 SVGEGT. With 1 base removed from V and 0 bases from J, the gap between germline ends came to 16 bases.

This chain connects TRBV5-1 to TRBJ2-3; D unresolved. Germline V gene sequence: CDR1 SGHRS, CDR2 YFSETQ. There are 13 residues in the CDR3. V was pared by 3 bases and J by 7 bases, with 12 bases between. The CDR3 DNA is TGCGCCAGCAGCTCCAATACTCAGTATACGCAGTATTTT. Translation: CASSSNTQYTQYF.

The chain is built from TRBV18 and TRBJ2-3, with 9 bases fitting TRBD1. Germline V lookup: CDR1 KGHSH, CDR2 LQKENI. The V and J ends lost 2 bases and 4 bases, in that order; junction bases with no gene match: 10. This CDR3 is built from 17 residues. As DNA, the CDR3 is TGTGCCAGCTCACCATGGGACAGGGCCAGCGTCGCAGATACGCAGTATTTT. Encoded protein: CASSPWDRASVADTQYF.

The J gene is TRBJ1-1, the V gene TRBV10-1; D might be TRBD1 (6 bases). Trimming removed 6 bases at V and 5 bases at J, with 16 bases between. Germline CDR1 reads WNHNN; CDR2 reads SYGVQD (reference sequence). The CDR3 is 14 amino acids. The CDR3 nucleotides read TGCGCCAGCAGAGAACGAAGGGGGACGACTGAAGCTTTCTTT. Translation gives CASRERRGTTEAFF.

This clonotype has only a few counts. The chain joins TRBV6-1 to TRBJ1-4; the match to TRBD1 covers 7 bases. CDR1 and CDR2 from the germline V gene are MNHNS and SASEGT. V lost 6 bases to trimming and J lost 8 bases; unmatched junction nucleotides: 12. CDR3 length: 15 amino acids. CDR3 protein: CASSSLTGAAEKLFF. The CDR3, as DNA: TGTGCCAGCAGCTCCCTCACAGGGGCGGCGGAAAAACTGTTTTTT.

V is TRBV11-2 and J is TRBJ2-7; D not certain. The CDR3 has 12 residues. The germline V gene has CDR1 SGHAT and CDR2 FQNNGV. V gave up 5 bases and J gave up 4 bases, with 9 bases separating them. CDR3 bases: TGTGCCAGCAGCGACAACGAATACGAGCAGTACTTC. Protein sequence: CASSDNEYEQYF.

This clonotype was seen at least ten times. This chain uses TRBV2 with TRBJ2-6; D is possibly TRBD1 (5 bases). V lost 8 bases, J lost 1 base, and 12 bases lay in between. Looked up from germline, CDR1 is SNHLY and CDR2 is FYNNEI. The CDR3 loop spans 15 amino acids. CDR3 amino acids: CASLGHTSGANVLTF. CDR3 nucleotide sequence: TGTGCCAGCCTTGGACACACATCTGGGGCCAACGTCCTGACTTTC.

J is TRBJ2-2 and V is TRBV10-3; perhaps TRBD1 as D (5 bases). The CDR3 is made up of 16 amino acids. CDR1 is ENHRY, CDR2 SYGVKD, per germline. V lost 3 bases, J lost 6 bases, and 17 bases lay in between. CDR3 loop: CAISDPRTYSAGELFF. Written as DNA, the CDR3 is TGTGCCATCAGTGACCCTAGGACATATTCCGCCGGGGAGCTGTTTTTT.

In regard to this clonotype: A much larger clone differs by one base, so this may be a read error. CDR3 DNA: TGCGCCAGCAAGACTAGCGGGAGTTCCTACGATGAGCAGTTCTTC. Translating it yields CASKTSGSSYDEQFF. The V and J genes are TRBV10-2 and TRBJ2-1; 12 positions match TRBD2. Germline-derived CDR1 and CDR2 are WSHSY and SAAADI. This CDR3 has 15 amino acids.

This clonotype was counted between two and nine times. The gene calls are TRBV27 and TRBJ2-6, with TRBD1 matching over 10 bases. The germline V gene encodes CDR1 MNHEY and CDR2 SMNVEV (reference sequence). J lost 2 bases, V lost 5 bases, and 15 bases had no gene match. There are 20 residues in the CDR3. The CDR3 DNA is TGTGCCAGCAGTATACGTAGGACAGGGGGGTTTTTAGCTGGGGCCAACGTCCTGACTTTC. Translated: CASSIRRTGGFLAGANVLTF.

This clonotype was counted between two and nine times. The rearrangement joins TRBV5-1 to TRBJ2-3; perhaps D is TRBD1 or TRBD2 (5 bases each). Germline lookup yields CDR1 SGHRS and CDR2 YFSETQ. There are 16 residues in the CDR3. V shed 0 bases and J shed 2 bases, with 13 bases lying between them. The CDR3 DNA follows: TGCGCCAGCAGCTTGGGGTCCTCTGGGACCACAGATACGCAGTATTTT. This gives the protein CASSLGSSGTTDTQYF. Supplemented by reference TRBV5-1 and TRBJ2-3, the full variable domain reads KAGVTQTPRYLIKTRGQQVTLSCSPISGHRSVSWYQQTPGQGLQFLFEYFSETQRNKGNFPGRFSGRQFSNSRSEMNVSTLELGDSALYLCASSLGSSGTTDTQYFGPGTRLTVL.

This clonotype turned up a few times. The genes are TRBV20-1 and TRBJ2-3; D is tentatively TRBD1 or TRBD2 (6 bases each). V lost 3 bases, J lost 3 bases, and 13 bases lay in between. This CDR3 has 14 amino acids. CDR1 DFQATT and CDR2 SNEGSKA come from the germline V gene (reference sequence). Written as DNA, the CDR3 is TGCAGTGCTAGGCGAGGGGGGACGACAGATACGCAGTATTTT. Its translation: CSARRGGTTDTQYF.

The chain recombines TRBV4-2 with TRBJ2-5, with 9 bases identical to TRBD2. The CDR3 is 16 amino acids. After removal of 1 base from V and 3 bases from J, the junction contained 6 bases not matched to a gene. Germline CDR1 LGHNA, CDR2 YNFKEQ. The CDR3 region is CASSQAPIAGEETQYF. CDR3 DNA: TGTGCCAGCAGCCAAGCTCCAATAGCGGGGGAAGAGACCCAGTACTTC.

The sample holds a few counts of this clonotype. This chain links TRBV20-1 with TRBJ2-5; 16 bases are shared with TRBD2. The germline CDR1 and CDR2 sequences are DFQATT and SNEGSKA (reference sequence). The J segment lost 5 bases and the V segment lost 5 bases, leaving 17 bases of the junction unmatched. This CDR3 is 19 amino acids long. CDR3 in DNA: TGCAGTGCTCTCGGGACTAGCGGGAGGGCCGAGTTGAGGGGGGAGACCCAGTACTTC. It specifies CSALGTSGRAELRGETQYF.

This clonotype was observed a few times. This chain uses TRBV12-3 or TRBV12-4 with TRBJ1-5; TRBD1 matches 7 bases. The CDR3 sequence is 14 residues long. Losses at the gene ends were 5 bases for V and 4 bases for J; bases not matched to a gene: 5. This CDR3 is CASSQDRLNQPQHF. In nucleotides, the CDR3 is TGTGCCAGCAGTCAGGACAGGTTGAATCAGCCCCAGCATTTT.

The gene calls are TRBV7-2 and TRBJ1-6, with 11 bases matching TRBD1. The CDR3 covers 15 residues. The V segment lost 3 bases and the J segment 9 bases; nucleotides outside the gene matches: 4. Germline CDR1 SGHTA, CDR2 FQGNSA. The CDR3 loop reads CASSFRDRGISPLHF. The CDR3 DNA sequence: TGTGCCAGCAGCTTCCGGGACAGGGGGATTTCACCCCTCCACTTT.

This clonotype was seen only once. This chain links TRBV12-3 or TRBV12-4 with TRBJ1-6, with D uncertain. CDR3 length: 13 amino acids. The germline V and J ends were trimmed by 3 bases and 9 bases, with 9 bases remaining between them. The CDR3 coding sequence is TGTGCCAGCAGTTTTGGGTTAGGTTCACCCCTCCACTTT. Translated: CASSFGLGSPLHF.

The sample holds a few counts of this clonotype. This sequence joins TRBV6-5 and TRBJ2-4; 9 bases map to TRBD2. CDR3 size: 15 residues. The V gene end was trimmed by 1 base and the J gene end by 7 bases; junction bases not matched to a gene: 5. Germline V gene sequence: CDR1 MNHEY, CDR2 SVGAGI. CDR3 nucleotides: TGTGCCAGCAGTTACTTGCGGGAGGGCCGGAACATTCAGTACTTC. This sequence encodes CASSYLREGRNIQYF.

This clonotype has only a few counts. The chain employs TRBV4-3 and TRBJ2-3; TRBD1 aligns across 8 bases. Looked up from germline, CDR1 is LGHNA and CDR2 is YSLEER. The CDR3 is 17 amino acids. The V segment lost 1 base and the J segment 4 bases; nucleotides outside the gene matches: 10. Here the CDR3 DNA reads TGCGCCAGCAGCCAAGGCCCAACAGGGGGATGGGCAGATACGCAGTATTTT. Its translation: CASSQGPTGGWADTQYF.

This clonotype occurred a few times. The chain couples TRBV27 to TRBJ2-1, with no clear D. Trimming pared 0 bases from V and 8 bases from J, leaving 8 bases between. The germline V gene has CDR1 MNHEY and CDR2 SMNVEV (reference sequence). The CDR3 sequence is 13 residues long. This CDR3 is CASSLSGSHEQFF. The CDR3 DNA sequence: TGTGCCAGCAGTTTATCGGGAAGCCATGAGCAGTTCTTC.